At least ten counts were recorded for the clone carrying this T cell receptor (beta chain). The entry originates in a study of response to subunit inactivated influenza vaccine. Trimming cost V 2 bases and J 0 bases, with 7 bases left between them. The CDR3 runs 14 residues. CDR1 is MNHEY and CDR2 is SMNVEV in the germline V gene (reference sequence). TCRdb ran MiXCR on the RT-PCR reads and lists one entry per CDR3 protein. The table includes more than 450,000 distinct CDR3 sequences, about 7.6% detected once. The sample was PBMCs from blood, taken less than 30 months after vaccination. This clonotype originated in a man aged 50 to 75 who received an inactivated influenza vaccine. The chain has TRBV27 and TRBJ1-1; no clear D. The DNA of the CDR3 is TGTGCCAGCAGTTTAGCCAGCATGAACACTGAAGCTTTCTTT. This gives the protein CASSLASMNTEAFF.